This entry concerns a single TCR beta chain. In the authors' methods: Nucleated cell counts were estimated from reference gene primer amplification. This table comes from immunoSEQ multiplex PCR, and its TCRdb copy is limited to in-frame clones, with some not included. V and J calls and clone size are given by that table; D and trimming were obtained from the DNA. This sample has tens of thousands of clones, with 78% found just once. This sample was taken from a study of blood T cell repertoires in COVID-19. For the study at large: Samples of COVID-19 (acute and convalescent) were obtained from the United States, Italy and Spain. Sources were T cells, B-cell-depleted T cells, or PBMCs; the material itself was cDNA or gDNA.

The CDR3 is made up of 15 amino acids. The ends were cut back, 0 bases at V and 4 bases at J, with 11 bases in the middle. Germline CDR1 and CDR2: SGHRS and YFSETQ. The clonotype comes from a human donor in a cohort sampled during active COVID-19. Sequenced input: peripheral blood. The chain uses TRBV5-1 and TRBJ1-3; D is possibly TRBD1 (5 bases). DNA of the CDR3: TGCGCCAGCAGCTTGGCCGGGGGGAAGGGAAACACCATATATTTT. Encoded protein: CASSLAGGKGNTIYF.